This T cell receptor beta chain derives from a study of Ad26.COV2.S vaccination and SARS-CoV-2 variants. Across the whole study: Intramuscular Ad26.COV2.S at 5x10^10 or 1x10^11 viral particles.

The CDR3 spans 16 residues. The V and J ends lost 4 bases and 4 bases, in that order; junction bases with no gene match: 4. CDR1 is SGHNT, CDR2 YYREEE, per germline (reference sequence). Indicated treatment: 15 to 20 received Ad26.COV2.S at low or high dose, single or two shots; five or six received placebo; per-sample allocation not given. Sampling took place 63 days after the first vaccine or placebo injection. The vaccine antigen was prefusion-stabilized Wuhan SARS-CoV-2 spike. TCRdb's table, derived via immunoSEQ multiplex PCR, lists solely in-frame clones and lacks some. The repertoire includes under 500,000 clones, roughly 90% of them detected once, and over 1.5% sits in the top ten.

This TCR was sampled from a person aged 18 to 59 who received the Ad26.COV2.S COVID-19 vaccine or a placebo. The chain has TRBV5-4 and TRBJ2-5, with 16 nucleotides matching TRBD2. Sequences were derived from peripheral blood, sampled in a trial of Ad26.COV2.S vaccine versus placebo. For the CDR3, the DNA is TGTGCCAGCAGCCTGGGACTAGCGGGGGGGCCAGAGACCCAGTACTTC. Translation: CASSLGLAGGPETQYF.